These 30 T cell receptor beta chains share one sample of origin, sequenced in a study of human T cells and chemical hapten exposure. In TCRdb, the RACE reads were re-called with MiXCR into one record per CDR3 protein. The profile shows roughly 89,000 distinct CDR3 sequences, roughly a tenth of them singletons. The time point is: patch test 3, about 24 weeks after DPC sensitization. Specified treatment: therapeutic diphenylcyclopropenone sensitization with weekly scalp DPC. This specimen was whole blood, taken in connection with sensitization to the hapten diphenylcyclopropenone (DPC). Every receptor here comes from a woman in her 30s with alopecia areata. Some clones in this sample may be carry-over from other donors' samples.

This clonotype was recorded at least ten times. The gene calls are TRBV6-2 or TRBV6-3 and TRBJ1-5, with 8 bases aligning to TRBD1. The germline V gene has CDR1 MNHEY and CDR2 SVGEGT. The CDR3 extends over 14 amino acids. V shed 6 bases, J shed 3 bases, and the junction held 4 bases outside the gene matches. The CDR3 here is CASRSQGVNQPQHF. CDR3 DNA sequence: TGTGCCAGCAGATCACAGGGGGTCAATCAGCCCCAGCATTTT.

This chain links TRBV6-5 with TRBJ1-5; the D is unclear. Germline V gene sequence: CDR1 MNHEY, CDR2 SVGAGI. CDR3 size: 15 residues. V shed 2 bases and J shed 0 bases, with 8 bases lying between them. This chain's CDR3 is CASSYGRYSNQPQHF. The DNA of the CDR3 is TGTGCCAGCAGTTACGGACGGTATAGCAATCAGCCCCAGCATTTT.

This clonotype was found many times. This chain links TRBV28 with TRBJ2-4; a weak D match, TRBD2 (7 bases). Germline lookup yields CDR1 MDHEN and CDR2 SYDVKM. The V gene lost 6 bases and the J gene lost 0 bases, with 15 bases spanning the gap. The CDR3 totals 16 residues. CDR3 sequence reads: CASSPKRGQAKNIQYF. CDR3 bases: TGTGCCAGCAGCCCAAAGCGGGGACAAGCCAAAAACATTCAGTACTTC.

The table lists this clonotype with many counts. This chain links TRBV6-6 with TRBJ1-2; 7 positions match TRBD1. The V and J ends lost 8 bases and 2 bases, in that order; junction bases with no gene match: 5. This CDR3 is 13 amino acids long. The V gene's germline CDR1 is MNHNY and CDR2 SVGAGI (reference sequence). The CDR3, as DNA: TGTGCCAGCTACGGGACAGCAAACTATGGCTACACCTTC. Its translation is CASYGTANYGYTF.

By share of the sample, this clonotype is medium-sized. J is TRBJ2-7 and V is TRBV28; perhaps D is TRBD1 or TRBD2 (5 bases each). V was trimmed by 2 bases and J by 2 bases, leaving 13 bases between them. Germline V gives CDR1 MDHEN, CDR2 SYDVKM. The CDR3 spans 15 residues. In nucleotides, the CDR3 is TGTGCCAGCAGTTTAATGGGGACGGACACCTACGAGCAGTACTTC. Protein sequence: CASSLMGTDTYEQYF.

This clonotype was recorded at least ten times. The chain joins TRBV18 to TRBJ1-2; 7 nucleotides match TRBD1. J lost 3 bases, V lost 3 bases, and 7 bases had no gene match. Germline assignment: CDR1 KGHSH and CDR2 LQKENI. The CDR3 covers 15 residues. The CDR3 protein is CASSPAEGAHYGYTF. The DNA of the CDR3 is TGTGCCAGCTCACCCGCCGAGGGGGCACACTATGGCTACACCTTC.

This clonotype was recorded at least ten times. The rearrangement links TRBV7-6 to TRBJ1-3, with 9 bases matching TRBD1. Losses at the gene ends were 1 base for V and 0 bases for J; bases not matched to a gene: 1. This CDR3 contains 16 residues. CDR1 is SGHVS, CDR2 FNYEAQ, per germline. The CDR3, as DNA: TGTGCCAGCAGCTTAGAGGGACAGGGCTCTGGAAACACCATATATTTT. This gives the protein CASSLEGQGSGNTIYF.

V gene TRBV3-1 combines with J gene TRBJ2-5; D is unclear. The CDR3 runs to 14 residues. CDR1 LGHDT and CDR2 YNNKEL come from the germline V gene (reference sequence). V was cut by 0 bases and J by 4 bases, with 9 bases left in between. The CDR3 loop is CASSQDPPPETQYF. DNA for the CDR3: TGTGCCAGCAGCCAAGATCCCCCTCCAGAGACCCAGTACTTC.

This clonotype occurred a few times. The J gene is TRBJ2-3, the V gene TRBV11-2, with D perhaps given as TRBD1 or TRBD2 (5 bases each). Germline V lookup: CDR1 SGHAT, CDR2 FQNNGV. Trimming took 1 base from V and 2 from J, leaving 13 bases between them. The CDR3 is 16 residues long. The DNA for the CDR3 is TGTGCCAGCAGCTTAGGGATTGGGACCTACACAGATACGCAGTATTTT. Residues: CASSLGIGTYTDTQYF.

Ten or more counts support this clonotype. The rearrangement uses TRBV29-1 and TRBJ1-1, with 7 nucleotides matching TRBD1. The V gene end was trimmed by 6 bases and the J gene end by 2 bases; junction bases not matched to a gene: 9. CDR1 and CDR2 (germline): SQVTM, ANQGSEA. The CDR3 is 14 amino acids. In nucleotides, the CDR3 is TGCAGCGTCGTAGGATACAGGGGCAACACTGAAGCTTTCTTT. Translated: CSVVGYRGNTEAFF.

The chain combines TRBV20-1 with TRBJ2-4; 9 bases match TRBD2. This CDR3 has 19 residues. After removal of 0 bases from V and 1 base from J, the junction contained 13 bases not matched to a gene. Germline assignment: CDR1 DFQATT and CDR2 SNEGSKA (reference sequence). The CDR3 coding sequence is TGCAGTGCTAGAGATGTACCAGCGGGAGGCCCAGGGGCCAAAAACATTCAGTACTTC. It translates to CSARDVPAGGPGAKNIQYF.

This clonotype was observed at least ten times. The V and J genes are TRBV10-1 and TRBJ1-5; 8 nucleotides line up with TRBD1. With 6 bases clipped from V and 4 bases from J, the junction kept 2 bases outside the gene matches. This CDR3 is 13 amino acids long. Germline V gene lookup returns CDR1 WNHNN and CDR2 SYGVQD (reference sequence). CDR3 residues: CASSRDRNQPQHF. The CDR3 DNA reads as TGCGCCAGCAGCCGGGACAGGAATCAGCCCCAGCATTTT.

The chain joins TRBV10-1 to TRBJ2-3, with TRBD2 as a possible D gene (5 bases). V was shortened by 6 bases and J by 5 bases, with 12 bases between the two germline ends. This CDR3 contains 13 residues. CDR1 and CDR2 from the germline V gene are WNHNN and SYGVQD (reference sequence). Written as DNA, the CDR3 is TGCGCCAGCAGCGACTACCTCCAAGATACGCAGTATTTT. Translation gives CASSDYLQDTQYF.

This clonotype was observed at least ten times. The chain is built from TRBV12-3 or TRBV12-4 and TRBJ2-2; 11 bases fit TRBD2. This CDR3 region has 16 residues. After removal of 6 bases from V and 3 bases from J, the junction contained 6 bases not matched to a gene. As DNA, the CDR3 is TGTGCCAGCAGCCCTACTAGCGGGAGATACACCGGGGAGCTGTTTTTT. This codes for CASSPTSGRYTGELFF.

This clonotype came up a few times. This rearrangement joins TRBV6-5 to TRBJ2-1; 15 bases align to TRBD2. V shed 6 bases, J shed 7 bases, and the junction held 4 bases outside the gene matches. The CDR3 loop spans 15 amino acids. Germline CDR1 reads MNHEY; CDR2 reads SVGAGI. The CDR3 DNA reads as TGTGCCAGCAGCCATGGGACTAGCGGGGGGAATGAGCAGTTCTTC. This codes for CASSHGTSGGNEQFF.

The V and J genes are TRBV7-9 and TRBJ1-1; the D is unclear. The CDR3 spans 9 residues. Per the germline V gene, CDR1 is SEHNR and CDR2 is FQNEAQ (reference sequence). V lost 3 bases and J lost 10, with 3 bases in between. CDR3 sequence reads: CASSFAAFF. The CDR3 coding sequence is TGTGCCAGCAGCTTTGCAGCTTTCTTT.

Many counts were recorded for this clonotype. The rearrangement uses TRBV28 and TRBJ2-5; D is undetermined. V was cut by 3 bases and J by 3 bases, with 14 bases left in between. Germline CDR1 and CDR2: MDHEN and SYDVKM. This CDR3 region has 15 residues. The CDR3 region has the DNA TGTGCCAGCAGTTTTTCGTGGTTTGCTAAAGAGACCCAGTACTTC. Protein product: CASSFSWFAKETQYF.

The chain has TRBV29-1 and TRBJ2-7; 10 bases align to TRBD2. This CDR3 contains 15 residues. CDR1 and CDR2 (germline): SQVTM, ANQGSEA. The trim removed 0 bases at V and 5 bases at J, leaving 7 bases unmatched. The CDR3 here is CSVEDLAGVSNEQYF. Written as DNA, the CDR3 is TGCAGCGTTGAAGATCTAGCGGGAGTTTCCAACGAGCAGTACTTC.

The sample holds many counts of this clonotype. The rearrangement links TRBV7-2 to TRBJ1-5; no clear D gene. The germline V gene has CDR1 SGHTA and CDR2 FQGNSA. The CDR3 loop spans 13 amino acids. V dropped 5 bases and J dropped 10 bases, with 15 bases sitting between them. The CDR3, as DNA: TGTGCCAGCAGCCTAGACCCCATTCACCCCCAGCATTTT. It codes for CASSLDPIHPQHF.

This clonotype was seen repeatedly, ten times or more. The chain joins TRBV11-3 to TRBJ2-7, with D perhaps matching TRBD1 (6 bases). Germline loops: CDR1 SGHNT, CDR2 YENEEA. This CDR3 is 17 amino acids long. Trimming left V 1 base short and J 2 bases short, with 18 bases between. The CDR3 nucleotides read TGTGCCAGCAGCTTAGGCCTAAGATGGGACATCACCTACGAGCAGTACGTC. It yields the protein CASSLGLRWDITYEQYV.

The chain employs TRBV29-1 and TRBJ1-1; a possible D gene is TRBD1 (6 bases). The germline V and J ends were trimmed by 3 bases and 4 bases, with 15 bases remaining between them. Germline CDR1 reads SQVTM; CDR2 reads ANQGSEA. The CDR3 sequence is 14 residues long. In DNA form, the CDR3 reads TGCAGCGTTGATAGGTCCGGACAGACCACTGAAGCTTTCTTT. Protein: CSVDRSGQTTEAFF.

V is TRBV12-3 or TRBV12-4 and J is TRBJ1-2, with 7 bases aligning to TRBD1. The junction had 8 bases not matched to a gene; V was cut back by 4 bases and J by 6 bases. This CDR3 has 14 residues. The CDR3 DNA is TGTGCCAGCAGTTGGGGGCAGGGGGTAAATGGCTACACCTTC. Translated: CASSWGQGVNGYTF.

This clonotype was observed at least ten times. V and J are TRBV15 and TRBJ1-2, with TRBD1 matching 7 bases. The CDR3 has 16 residues. CDR1 is LNHNV, CDR2 YYDKDF, per germline (reference sequence). Losses at the gene ends were 0 bases for V and 4 bases for J; bases not matched to a gene: 8. The CDR3 is CATSREMGQTLYGYTF. In DNA form, the CDR3 reads TGTGCCACCAGCAGAGAGATGGGACAGACCCTCTATGGCTACACCTTC.

Comments on this clonotype: This may stem from a read error, because a much larger clone lies one nucleotide away. The chain links TRBV20-1 to TRBJ1-5; 7 nucleotides match TRBD1. This CDR3 is 14 amino acids long. CDR1 and CDR2 from the germline V gene are DFQATT and SNEGSKA (reference sequence). CDR3 coding DNA: TGCAGTGCCAGCCCCTCCAGGGGGAGACAGCCCCGGCATTTT. Encoded protein: CSASPSRGRQPRHF.

The rearrangement links TRBV20-1 to TRBJ2-3; unclear D gene. Per germline, CDR1 DFQATT and CDR2 SNEGSKA (reference sequence). The CDR3 sequence is 11 residues long. Trimming stripped 3 bases from V and 6 bases from J, with 7 bases between. The CDR3 coding sequence is TGCAGTGCTAGCCGGGCGGATACGCAGTATTTT. This sequence encodes CSASRADTQYF.

This clonotype was seen many times. The V and J genes are TRBV20-1 and TRBJ2-3, with TRBD2 identical over 10 bases. This CDR3 has 16 amino acids. V lost 0 bases, J lost 5 bases, and 8 bases stayed unmatched. Germline CDR1 and CDR2: DFQATT and SNEGSKA (reference sequence). The CDR3 spells CSAREWLAGEIDTQYF. The CDR3 nucleotides are TGCAGTGCTAGAGAATGGCTAGCGGGAGAAATAGATACGCAGTATTTT.

This clonotype was observed a few times. This chain joins TRBV7-9 and TRBJ2-7; D is unresolved. Trimming removed 3 bases at V and 3 bases at J, with 6 bases between. Per germline, CDR1 SEHNR and CDR2 FQNEAQ (reference sequence). The CDR3 extends over 12 amino acids. This CDR3 is CASSLSRYEQYV. The CDR3 DNA reads TGTGCCAGCAGCTTGTCCCGCTACGAGCAGTACGTC.

The chain couples TRBV28 to TRBJ2-1; TRBD1 matches 7 bases. CDR1 and CDR2 (germline): MDHEN, SYDVKM. The V segment lost 5 bases and the J segment 5 bases; nucleotides outside the gene matches: 6. The CDR3 has 14 amino acids. In nucleotides, the CDR3 is TGTGCCAGCAGTCCAGGGGGAACTAACAATGAGCAGTTCTTC. This translates into CASSPGGTNNEQFF.

This rearrangement joins TRBV28 to TRBJ2-4, with D hard to call. Germline V gene lookup returns CDR1 MDHEN and CDR2 SYDVKM. The CDR3 is 12 residues long. The CDR3 sequence is CAIEGPGNIQYF. In DNA, the CDR3 is TGTGCGATAGAAGGACCCGGAAACATTCAGTACTTC. The complete variable domain, with remaining parts taken from reference TRBV28 and TRBJ2-4, reads DVKVTQSSRYLVKRTGEKVFLECVQDMDHENMFWYRQDPGLGLRLIYFSYDVKMKEKGDIPEGYSVSREKKERFSLILESASTNQTSMYLCAIEGPGNIQYFGAGTRLSVL.

This clonotype occurred many times. V usage is TRBV12-3 or TRBV12-4 and J usage is TRBJ2-7; TRBD1 matches at 7 bases. This CDR3 is built from 16 residues. J gave up 6 bases and V 1 base, and 12 bases lay outside the gene matches. The CDR3 loop is CASSLGSTGIYAEQYV. CDR3 DNA sequence: TGTGCCAGCAGTTTAGGGTCGACAGGGATCTACGCCGAGCAGTACGTC.